The T cell receptor beta chain under discussion was sequenced for a study of memory CD8 T cells in hepatitis C reinfection. CDR3 size: 15 residues. The germline gives CDR1 WSHSY, CDR2 SAAADI. Trimming shortened V by 4 bases and J by 3 bases, and 12 bases separated the two germline ends. As for time point: pre-reinfection, 55 to 20 weeks before reinfection detection. No in vitro expansion preceded TCR sequencing of the sorted cells. On this clone itself: Antigen: not known.

The table came from immunoSEQ multiplex PCR; TCRdb's copy has only in-frame clones and leaves some out. The table records over 45,000 clones, roughly 89% of them present only once. Overall study results and limits: Five donors were too few for definitive public clonotype conclusions.

The sample was naive CD8+ T cells sorted from blood. This chain connects TRBV10-2 to TRBJ2-2; weak D call: TRBD2 (6 bases). This TCR came from a young man with hepatitis C virus infection. The CDR3 here is CASSVDGGDTGELFF. The CDR3 bases are TGCGCCAGCAGTGTGGACGGGGGTGACACCGGGGAGCTGTTTTTT.